Listed below are T cell receptor beta chains from one sample, sequenced in a study of glioma-infiltrating T cells after dendritic cell vaccination. Repertoires were generated with immunoSEQ multiplex PCR, while TCRdb's copy carries only in-frame clones and drops some. This table has roughly 100,000 clones, almost 90% appearing once. Material: blood, obtained after dendritic cell vaccination. All receptors come from a human donor with glioblastoma. Each CDR3 is given with its conserved first and last residue. The order of the fields is clone size, V gene, D gene, J gene, CDR3 DNA, CDR3 protein. D genes are given only for firm matches. Only part of the rows carry a size: once, few, many, or a class if the clone is expanded.

>.|TRBV11-3|.|TRBJ1-5
TGTGCCAGCAGCTCCGGGGATCAGCCCCAGCATTTT
CASSSGDQPQHF
>.|TRBV29-1|.|TRBJ2-1
TGCAGCGTTGAGTCCCCGATCACTCAGGTATGGGCTGAGCAGTTCTTC
CSVESPITQVWAEQFF
>.|TRBV5-4|TRBD2|TRBJ2-1
TGTGCCAGCAGCTTGCCCCCGGGGGGGGAGCAGTTCTTC
CASSLPPGGEQFF
>.|TRBV30|TRBD1|TRBJ1-2
TGTGCCTGGAGCCCGACCCTGACAGGGCGCGGCTACACCTTC
CAWSPTLTGRGYTF
>once|TRBV5-1|.|TRBJ2-2
TGCGCCAGCACCCCCCGGACATACAACACCGGGGAGCTGTTTTTT
CASTPRTYNTGELFF
>.|TRBV6-1|.|TRBJ1-4
TGTGCCAGCACGACGGCGGAGTATGAAAAACTGTTTTTT
CASTTAEYEKLFF
>.|TRBV27|TRBD1|TRBJ2-2
TGTGCCAGCAGATACAGGGGGCCCGGGGAGCTGTTTTTT
CASRYRGPGELFF
>.|TRBV9|.|TRBJ2-6
TGTGCCAGCAGCGTGACACTTGACATCTCTGGGGCCAACGTCCTGACTTTC
CASSVTLDISGANVLTF
>.|TRBV5-4|TRBD1|TRBJ1-3
TGTGCCAGCAGCTCGGACAGGTTCGGTGGAAACACCATATATTTT
CASSSDRFGGNTIYF
>.|TRBV9|.|TRBJ2-5
TGTGCCAGCAGCGCCTCGGGACACGGGTACCAAGAGACCCAGTACTTC
CASSASGHGYQETQYF
>.|TRBV6-4|.|TRBJ1-1
TGTGCCAGCAGTGACAGTCTAGGCACTGAAGCTTTCTTT
CASSDSLGTEAFF
>.|TRBV5-1|TRBD1|TRBJ1-2
TGCGCCAGCAGCTTGGGGGGACAGGGTGGCTATGGCTACACCTTC
CASSLGGQGGYGYTF
>.|TRBV7-7|.|TRBJ2-5
TGTGCTAGCAGCTTAGGACGGTGGGCAGAGACCCAGTACTTC
CASSLGRWAETQYF
>.|TRBV7-3|.|TRBJ1-3
TGTGCCAGCAGCCTACTTTTAAGGAGCTCTGGAAACACCATATATTTT
CASSLLLRSSGNTIYF
>.|TRBV9|TRBD1|TRBJ2-4
TGTGCCGTATCAGACAGGGACCATCTCTCCAAAAACATTCAGTACTTC
CAVSDRDHLSKNIQYF
>few|TRBV2|TRBD1|TRBJ1-3
TGTGCCACTGGACAGGGGGCGGGAAACACCATATATTTT
CATGQGAGNTIYF
>.|TRBV5-8|.|TRBJ1-2
TGTGCCAGCAGCTTGGCCGGTGGCTACACCTTC
CASSLAGGYTF
>.|TRBV11-1|TRBD1|TRBJ2-2
TGTGCCAGCAGCTTAGGGGCGGACAGGGTGACCGGGGAGCTGTTTTTT
CASSLGADRVTGELFF
>few|TRBV10-3|.|TRBJ1-1
TGTGCCATCAGTGAGTCGAGCCTTTTAAGGGGACTTCTGAACACTGAAGCTTTCTTT
CAISESSLLRGLLNTEAFF
>.|TRBV7-2|.|TRBJ2-6
TGTGCCAGCAGCTTAGACAGTTCCGGTGGGGCCAACGTCCTGACTTTC
CASSLDSSGGANVLTF
>.|TRBV6-5|.|TRBJ2-7
TGTGCCAGCAGTTATGGCAGGGGCTACTACGAGCAGTACTTC
CASSYGRGYYEQYF
>.|TRBV5-6|TRBD1|TRBJ2-7
TGTGCCAGCAGCGGGGGACAGTTTTCCTACGAGCAGTACTTC
CASSGGQFSYEQYF
>.|TRBV25-1|TRBD2|TRBJ2-7
TGTGCCAGCAGTGAGCGCCTCGGGCTAGCGGGAGCAGGCGAGCAGTACTTC
CASSERLGLAGAGEQYF
>.|TRBV19|.|TRBJ1-5
TGTGCCAGTAGTATACGAGGGAACAGGGATCAGCCCCAGCATTTT
CASSIRGNRDQPQHF
>.|TRBV5-1|.|TRBJ2-3
TGCGCCAGCAGCTTAAGCGGTTTAACAGATACGCAGTATTTT
CASSLSGLTDTQYF
>.|TRBV7-9|TRBD2|TRBJ2-7
TGTGCCAGCAGCCGACCCAAATTAGGGACTAGCGGGACACCCGAGCAGTACTTC
CASSRPKLGTSGTPEQYF
>.|TRBV2|TRBD1|TRBJ1-4
TGTGCCAGCTCGCCGGGACAGGGTGTTGAAAAACTGTTTTTT
CASSPGQGVEKLFF
>.|TRBV5-6|.|TRBJ1-1
TGTGCCAGCAGCTTGGTTGGGGCGGCTGAAGCTTTCTTT
CASSLVGAAEAFF
>.|TRBV2|TRBD1|TRBJ1-4
TGTGCCAGGCGACAGGGGGGAAGTGAAAAACTGTTTTTT
CARRQGGSEKLFF
>.|TRBV6-1|TRBD1|TRBJ1-3
TGTGCCAGCAGTGGGACAGGGGGCGACCTATTGACTGGAAACACCATATATTTT
CASSGTGGDLLTGNTIYF
>few|TRBV25-1|.|TRBJ1-1
TGTGCCAGCAGTGAGGGCACCAACACTGAAGCTTTCTTT
CASSEGTNTEAFF
>few|TRBV5-4|.|TRBJ2-7
TGTGCCAGCAGCTTGGTTGGGGGCGCCGAGCAGTACTTC
CASSLVGGAEQYF
>.|TRBV6-1|TRBD1|TRBJ1-2
TGTGCCAGCAACCCGGGACAGAAGTATGGCTACACCTTC
CASNPGQKYGYTF
>.|TRBV5-1|TRBD2|TRBJ2-1
TGCGCCAGCAGCTTTACTAGCGCCTCAGGCAATGAGCAGTTCTTC
CASSFTSASGNEQFF
>.|TRBV4-1|.|TRBJ1-3
TGCGCCAGCAGCCAAGATCGTGGACAGAATAGAGATTTT
CASSQDRGQNRDF
>.|TRBV7-3|.|TRBJ1-2
TGTGCCAGCAGCCCCGGGGAGGGTGTGGGCGGCTACACCTTC
CASSPGEGVGGYTF
>.|TRBV11-2|.|TRBJ1-1
TGTGCCAGCAGCTTAGTGGGGGGGGCAGGGACTGAAGCTTTCTTT
CASSLVGGAGTEAFF
>few|TRBV5-6|TRBD1|TRBJ2-7
TGTGCCAGCAGCCCGACAGGGTCCTACGAGCAGTACTTC
CASSPTGSYEQYF
>few|TRBV4-2|TRBD1|TRBJ1-2
TGTGCCAGCAGCCAAGACCCGACAGGGGCCGATGGCTACACCTTC
CASSQDPTGADGYTF
>.|TRBV11-3|TRBD1|TRBJ2-7
TGTGCCAGCAGCCGTTCGGGACAGGGTTCGCACGAGCAGTACTTC
CASSRSGQGSHEQYF
>.|TRBV5-8|TRBD1|TRBJ1-1
TGTGCCAGCAGTGACGGACAGGGAAGGGAGAAAATGAACACTGAAGCTTTCTTT
CASSDGQGREKMNTEAFF
>.|TRBV6-1|TRBD1|TRBJ1-1
TGTGCCAGCAATCAGGGGGCCGGTGAAGCTTTCTTT
CASNQGAGEAFF
>.|TRBV28|TRBD1|TRBJ1-2
TGTGCCAGCAGTTCAACCGGGACAGGGACCTATGGCTACACCTTC
CASSSTGTGTYGYTF
>.|TRBV9|.|TRBJ1-1
TGTGCCAGCAGCGGGGGGCAGGGCGAGACTGAAGCTTTCTTT
CASSGGQGETEAFF
>.|TRBV18|TRBD1|TRBJ2-1
TGTGCCAGCTCACCCGGGACAGGGAATGAGCAGTTCTTC
CASSPGTGNEQFF
>.|TRBV5-1|TRBD1|TRBJ2-3
TGCGCCAGCAGCTCGCCGGACAGGGGCACAGATACGCAGTATTTT
CASSSPDRGTDTQYF